These T cell receptor beta chains were read from a single sample in a study of blood T cell repertoires in COVID-19. Sequencing used immunoSEQ multiplex PCR; TCRdb keeps in-frame clones, though not all of them. The table has roughly 240,000 clones, around 86% seen once. The specimen sequenced was peripheral blood. Source of these receptors: a man between 18 and 35 years old with active or convalescent COVID-19. The CDR3 runs from the conserved cysteine through the conserved F or W. A D gene is named only where the DNA matches it firmly. Only part of the rows carry a size: once, few, many, or a class if the clone is expanded.

>TRBD1|TRBV6-5|TRBJ2-2|once
TGTGCCAGCAGTTACCAGGGGGCGGACGGGGAGCTGTTTTTT
CASSYQGADGELFF
>TRBD1|TRBV7-9|TRBJ1-2|NA
TGTGCCAGCAGTCCAATACAGGGGGCGAGTGGCTACACCTTC
CASSPIQGASGYTF
>NA|TRBV10-3|TRBJ1-6|NA
TGTGCCATCAGTGAGTCGGGTGGGACAACCCTCCACTTT
CAISESGGTTLHF
>NA|TRBV27|TRBJ2-3|NA
TGTGCCAGCAGTTTAGAGGCGGGATCAGGGGGAGATACGCAGTATTTT
CASSLEAGSGGDTQYF
>TRBD1|TRBV5-8|TRBJ1-2|NA
TGTGCCAGCAGCTCCCTGGACAGGGTCTTTTTTGGCTACACCTTC
CASSSLDRVFFGYTF
>NA|TRBV6-1|TRBJ2-5|NA
TGTGCCAGCAGTGAAGCGCTAACCGGAGGAATGCAGACCCAGTACTTC
CASSEALTGGMQTQYF
>NA|TRBV19|TRBJ2-7|NA
TGTGCCAGTACCCCTCGGGAGACCGGGGAGCAGTACTTC
CASTPRETGEQYF
>NA|TRBV19|TRBJ1-5|NA
TGTGCCAGTAGTATAGTGGACAGCGAGCCCCAGCATTTT
CASSIVDSEPQHF
>NA|TRBV6-2/TRBV6-3|TRBJ2-3|NA
TGTGCCAGCAGTTACTCGACTCCGGGTTACGGAGATACGCAGTATTTT
CASSYSTPGYGDTQYF
>TRBD1|TRBV7-9|TRBJ2-3|many
TGTGCCAGCACCTGGGGGCAGGGGGATTTGGATACGCAGTATTTT
CASTWGQGDLDTQYF
>TRBD1|TRBV2|TRBJ1-2|NA
TGTGCCAGTCCGGACAGGGGGGGTGGCTACACCTTC
CASPDRGGGYTF
>TRBD2|TRBV5-1|TRBJ2-1|once
TGCGCCAGCAGCTTAGATAAGCGGGGGAGATACAATGAGCAGTTCTTC
CASSLDKRGRYNEQFF
>TRBD2|TRBV30|TRBJ2-1|NA
TGTGCCTGGGGAGCGGGAAGTTCTTACAATGAGCAGTTCTTC
CAWGAGSSYNEQFF
>TRBD1|TRBV7-9|TRBJ1-5|NA
TGTGCCAGCAGCTCTCCGGGACAGGGACAGCCCCAGCATTTT
CASSSPGQGQPQHF
>TRBD1|TRBV11-2|TRBJ2-7|NA
TGTGCCAGCAGCTTCCGGCGGGACAGGGGAGGAGAGCAGTACTTC
CASSFRRDRGGEQYF
>NA|TRBV13|TRBJ2-7|NA
TGTGCCAGCAGCTTAGAGAGGAGCTCCTACGAGCAGTACTTC
CASSLERSSYEQYF
>NA|TRBV11-3|TRBJ2-7|NA
TGTGCCAGCAGCTTAGCTCACGAGCAGTACTTC
CASSLAHEQYF